This T cell receptor beta chain was sequenced during a study of blood T cell repertoires in COVID-19 (dated by TCRdb to between 2020 and 2021). With respect to the entire study: Collaborator samples came from the United States, Italy and Spain and covered acute and convalescent phases of COVID-19. The material from the prospective study consisted of cDNA or gDNA derived from T cells, B-cell-depleted T cells, or PBMCs. The dataset comprised deeply sampled blood TCRbeta repertoires from subjects exposed to, actively infected with, or recovered from COVID-19. A freely available public database, intended as a resource for researchers studying the immune response to SARS-CoV-2, is where the repertoires were released. The samples were drawn from two sources: the first 160 participants of the ongoing ImmuneRACE study, and 1,000 to 1,500 subjects contributed by 6 global collaborators. Nearly every sample came with metadata listing a de-identified subject ID, COVID-19 status, age in years and sex. Where HLA class I and class II types were available, the types were taken from metadata supplied by the sample provider, not from assay-based typing. Beyond this particular receptor, the publication reports: Clinical and demographic metadata were provided uncurated, with the amount varying by source and participant.

The CDR3 covers 13 residues, taking in both the cysteine and the phenylalanine. Of the read, only the CDR3 DNA is kept; its 39 bases are in frame from base 1. For CDR1 and CDR2, the germline V gene lists SGHDT and YYEEEE. V sheds 2 bases and J sheds 7 bases, leaving 10 bases between their ends. The immunoSEQ Assay, a bias-controlled multiplex PCR, was used to amplify TCRbeta CDR3 regions from genomic DNA. For the original study's pipeline: Within the assay, amplification of reference gene primers was used to estimate how many nucleated cells each sample contained. To quantify the absolute abundance of each unique TCRbeta CDR3 rearrangement, sequence reads were collapsed and filtered. For each sample, productive Simpson clonality was calculated as the square root of Simpson's diversity index across productive rearrangements. TCRdb re-hosts the immuneACCESS table, in-frame sequences only. Its copies lack some clones; in the studies checked, an unresolved V gene accounts for under half of them, and the cause for the rest is not known. V, J and clone size are taken as reported in that table, and D and trimming were inferred from the DNA itself. Within this sample are roughly 280,000 clones, with roughly 90% of them counted one time only. The ten largest account for roughly 2.2% of the sample.

Whole blood was collected in K2EDTA tubes by collaborating institutions according to the institutions' own protocols. For TCRbeta analysis, collaborators shipped samples in one of three forms: frozen whole blood, isolated PBMCs, or DNA extracted from either of those sample types. Points on this clone: Its recognized antigen is unknown. No quality values exist for individual bases; no much larger clone is one base distant.

The clonotype originates from a man in his fifties with acute or convalescent COVID-19. This chain joins TRBV5-6 to TRBJ2-1, with the D segment identity uncertain. The sequencing input was peripheral blood. The CDR3 region has the sequence CASSFPSGNEQFF. The nucleotides read TGTGCCAGCAGCTTCCCCTCCGGTAATGAGCAGTTCTTC. The variable domain in full, with residues beyond the CDR3 obtained from the reference TRBV5-6 and TRBJ2-1 genes, is DAGVTQSPTHLIKTRGQQVTLRCSPKSGHDTVSWYQQALGQGPQFIFQYYEEEERQRGNFPDRFSGHQFPNYSSELNVNALLLGDSALYLCASSFPSGNEQFFGPGTRLTVL.